What follows are 24 T cell receptor beta chains derived from one specimen sequenced in a study of cytomegalovirus exposure and HLA in healthy donors. The primer mix had 60 Vbeta and 13 Jbeta primers. The repertoire was sequenced with immunoSEQ multiplex PCR; TCRdb's copy has only in-frame clones and lacks some. The table records 160,000 or so clones, roughly four fifths of them present only once. Sequenced material: PBMCs. The receptors originated from a middle-aged man in good health and CMV-seronegative.

V is TRBV5-1 and J is TRBJ1-1; 7 bases align to TRBD1. Germline CDR1 SGHRS, CDR2 YFSETQ. J lost 4 bases, V lost 4 bases, and 10 bases had no gene match. The CDR3 has 15 residues. The CDR3 protein is CASSPRTGRLTEAFF. CDR3 sequence (DNA): TGCGCCAGCAGCCCACGGACAGGCCGGCTCACTGAAGCTTTCTTT. The whole variable domain, filled in from reference TRBV5-1 and TRBJ1-1, reads KAGVTQTPRYLIKTRGQQVTLSCSPISGHRSVSWYQQTPGQGLQFLFEYFSETQRNKGNFPGRFSGRQFSNSRSEMNVSTLELGDSALYLCASSPRTGRLTEAFFGQGTRLTVV.

The J gene is TRBJ1-3, the V gene TRBV5-1, with no clear D. The V end was cut by 3 bases, the J end by 0 bases, with 10 bases between. Per germline, CDR1 SGHRS and CDR2 YFSETQ. The CDR3 extends over 15 amino acids. This CDR3 is CASSSLGHSGNTIYF. The CDR3, as DNA: TGCGCCAGCAGCTCCCTAGGTCACTCTGGAAACACCATATATTTT.

In this sample, this clone turned up a few times. This sequence joins TRBV5-6 and TRBJ2-7, with TRBD2 matching 7 bases. CDR1 and CDR2 from the germline V gene are SGHDT and YYEEEE. V shed 5 bases and J 0 bases; nucleotides not matched to a gene: 11. The CDR3 is 16 amino acids. DNA of the CDR3: TGTGCCAGCAGTGAGAGGGGACTACCTTTCTCCTACGAGCAGTACGTC. Translating gives CASSERGLPFSYEQYV.

The chain is built from TRBV5-4 and TRBJ2-2, with D uncertain. CDR3 length: 12 amino acids. Between the trimmed V and J ends, which lost 0 bases and 8 bases, there was a span of 5 bases. From germline, CDR1 is SGHNT and CDR2 YYREEE (reference sequence). The CDR3 sequence is CASSLAQGELFF. Here the CDR3 DNA reads TGTGCCAGCAGCTTGGCTCAGGGGGAGCTGTTTTTT.

The gene calls are TRBV27 and TRBJ2-7, with TRBD1 identical over 8 bases. This CDR3 comprises 12 residues. CDR1 is MNHEY, CDR2 SMNVEV, per germline (reference sequence). The CDR3 loop reads CGTTGGSYEQYF. The DNA for the CDR3 is TGTGGCACCACAGGGGGCTCCTACGAGCAGTACTTC.

The rearrangement joins TRBV23-1 to TRBJ2-3; TRBD1 might be the D (5 bases). TRBV23-1 is placed among ORFs of uncertain function. V shed 6 bases and J shed 0 bases, with 13 bases lying between them. The CDR3 extends over 15 amino acids. CDR3 sequence reads: CASSLRGASTDTQYF. The CDR3 DNA follows: TGCGCCAGCAGCTTAAGGGGTGCGAGCACAGATACGCAGTATTTT.

This chain uses TRBV5-1 with TRBJ1-2; 7 bases align to TRBD1. V gave up 4 bases and J gave up 7 bases; unmatched junction bases: 4. The length of the CDR3 is 12 residues. Germline CDR1 SGHRS, CDR2 YFSETQ. CDR3 sequence reads: CASSPSGGGYTF. For the CDR3, the DNA is TGCGCCAGCAGCCCATCAGGGGGTGGCTACACCTTC. Supplemented by reference TRBV5-1 and TRBJ1-2, the full variable domain reads KAGVTQTPRYLIKTRGQQVTLSCSPISGHRSVSWYQQTPGQGLQFLFEYFSETQRNKGNFPGRFSGRQFSNSRSEMNVSTLELGDSALYLCASSPSGGGYTFGSGTRLTVV.

This clone was observed a handful of times. The CDR3 is CASSVGTRETQYF. For the CDR3, the DNA is TGTGCCAGCAGCGTAGGGACTAGAGAGACCCAGTACTTC. This chain joins TRBV9 and TRBJ2-5, with 7 bases identical to TRBD2. CDR3 length equals 13 residues. Germline loops: CDR1 SGDLS, CDR2 YYNGEE. J was trimmed by 4 bases and V by 0 bases; bases with no gene match: 0.

This clone was seen only once. The chain carries TRBV19 and TRBJ1-2; 9 bases map to TRBD1. CDR1 and CDR2 from the germline V gene are LNHDA and SQIVND (reference sequence). This CDR3 comprises 17 residues. J was trimmed by 1 base and V by 2 bases; bases with no gene match: 8. The CDR3 is CASSIPTGGGFNYGYTF. CDR3 nucleotides: TGTGCCAGTAGTATACCCACAGGGGGCGGCTTTAACTATGGCTACACCTTC.

The J gene is TRBJ2-6, the V gene TRBV13; D uncertain. The CDR3 totals 16 residues. The V and J ends lost 2 bases and 0 bases respectively, with 8 bases between them. CDR1 PRHDT and CDR2 FYEKMQ come from the germline V gene (reference sequence). CDR3 in amino acids: CASSLSLDSGANVLTF. CDR3 nucleotides: TGTGCCAGCAGCTTAAGCCTTGACTCTGGGGCCAACGTCCTGACTTTC.

This rearrangement joins TRBV30 to TRBJ1-5; TRBD1 matches 7 bases. The CDR3 covers 15 residues. Germline CDR1 is GTSNPN and CDR2 is SVGIG (reference sequence). V lost 0 bases to trimming and J lost 3 bases; unmatched junction nucleotides: 5. The CDR3 DNA sequence: TGTGCCTGGAGTGTACAGGGGTCATACAATCAGCCCCAGCATTTT. It is translated as CAWSVQGSYNQPQHF.

This clone has a handful of counts. V and J are TRBV5-4 and TRBJ2-3; a weak D match, TRBD2 (6 bases). The CDR3 covers 12 residues. Germline V CDR1 and CDR2: SGHNT, YYREEE (reference sequence). Trimming stripped 7 bases from V and 5 bases from J, with 11 bases between. The CDR3 here is CASAREQDTQYF. CDR3 DNA: TGTGCCAGCGCCCGGGAGCAAGATACGCAGTATTTT.

A word on this clone: The junction does not match germline at one end; this may be a read error. CDR3 bases: TGTGCCAGCCGACAGGCTCCCTCTGGGGCCAACGGCCTGACTTTC. Protein: CASRQAPSGANGLTF. This chain joins TRBV5-4 and TRBJ2-6; possibly TRBD1 for D (6 bases). The length of the CDR3 is 15 residues. Germline CDR1 SGHNT, CDR2 YYREEE (reference sequence).

This rearrangement joins TRBV18 to TRBJ1-1, with no clear D. V was clipped by 3 bases and J by 3 bases, with 11 bases between them. There are 14 residues in the CDR3. CDR1 and CDR2 from the germline V gene are KGHSH and LQKENI. The DNA of the CDR3 is TGTGCCAGCTCACCCCGGGTCTCGGACACTGAAGCTTTCTTT. The encoded protein is CASSPRVSDTEAFF.

The chain carries TRBV13 and TRBJ2-7, with D perhaps matching TRBD2 (5 bases). Trimming left V 5 bases short and J 1 base short, with 18 bases between. CDR3 length: 16 residues. Per germline, CDR1 PRHDT and CDR2 FYEKMQ (reference sequence). The CDR3 DNA follows: TGTGCCAGCAGCCACCAAGGGCCGGGAAAATCCTACGAGCAGTACTTC. Translation: CASSHQGPGKSYEQYF.

The chain uses TRBV6-5 and TRBJ2-1; D gene unclear. The ends were cut back, 7 bases at V and 7 bases at J, with 14 bases in the middle. Germline CDR1 reads MNHEY; CDR2 reads SVGAGI. The CDR3 length is 13 residues. CDR3 bases: TGTGCCAGCACGCTATCATTTCAAAATGAGCAGTTCTTC. This gives the protein CASTLSFQNEQFF.

V and J are TRBV29-1 and TRBJ1-2; 7 bases line up with TRBD1. Losses at the gene ends were 7 bases for V and 6 bases for J; bases not matched to a gene: 11. The CDR3 is made up of 13 amino acids. The V gene's germline CDR1 is SQVTM and CDR2 ANQGSEA. CDR3 sequence reads: CSGVTGKGDGYTF. The CDR3 nucleotides are TGCAGCGGGGTGACAGGGAAGGGAGATGGCTACACCTTC.

The gene calls are TRBV6-1 and TRBJ1-1; 8 nucleotides align to TRBD1. Germline assignment: CDR1 MNHNS and CDR2 SASEGT. V was pared by 6 bases and J by 4 bases, with 4 bases of the junction left unmatched. The CDR3 runs to 13 residues. CDR3 sequence (DNA): TGTGCCAGCAGACTACAGGGGGGCACTGAAGCTTTCTTT. It is translated as CASRLQGGTEAFF.

The chain joins TRBV6-4 to TRBJ2-7; maybe TRBD2 (6 bases). The CDR3 consists of 12 residues. Germline V CDR1 and CDR2: MRHNA, SNTAGT. The CDR3 region is CASNDSGDEQYV. For the CDR3, the DNA is TGTGCCAGCAATGACTCGGGAGACGAGCAGTACGTC.

The chain has TRBV6-5 and TRBJ1-5, with D maybe TRBD1 (6 bases). Trimming took 5 bases from V and 2 from J, leaving 13 bases between them. This CDR3 is 15 amino acids long. Germline V gene data show CDR1 as MNHEY and CDR2 as SVGAGI. CDR3 coding DNA: TGTGCCAGCAGTCAGGGGATCGTTGGCAATCAGCCCCAGCATTTT. Encoded protein: CASSQGIVGNQPQHF.

The chain employs TRBV11-3 and TRBJ2-1, with no clear D. Germline V CDR1 and CDR2: SGHNT, YENEEA. The CDR3 has 15 residues. The V end was cut by 0 bases, the J end by 2 bases, with 8 bases between. The CDR3 DNA follows: TGTGCCAGCAGCTTAGACTACCCCCCCTACAATGAGCAGTTCTTC. It encodes CASSLDYPPYNEQFF.

The chain recombines TRBV9 with TRBJ1-2, with a tentative D call TRBD1 (6 bases). The ends were cut back, 3 bases at V and 4 bases at J, with 10 bases in the middle. The CDR3 length is 13 residues. Germline loops: CDR1 SGDLS, CDR2 YYNGEE. CDR3 loop: CASSETGLYGYTF. In DNA form, the CDR3 reads TGTGCCAGCAGCGAGACAGGACTCTATGGCTACACCTTC. The full variable domain, in which reference TRBV9 and TRBJ1-2 provide the parts outside the CDR3, is DSGVTQTPKHLITATGQRVTLRCSPRSGDLSVYWYQQSLDQGLQFLIQYYNGEERAKGNILERFSAQQFPDLHSELNLSSLELGDSALYFCASSETGLYGYTFGSGTRLTVV.

CDR3 residues: CASSSQGYEQYV. The CDR3 coding sequence is TGTGCCAGCAGCTCCCAGGGCTACGAGCAGTACGTC. The rearrangement uses TRBV5-8 and TRBJ2-7, with D possibly matching TRBD1 (5 bases). The CDR3 runs 12 residues. V was clipped by 3 bases and J by 3 bases, with 7 bases between them. Germline V gene sequence: CDR1 SGHTS, CDR2 YDEGEE.

This rearrangement joins TRBV6-5 to TRBJ2-1; TRBD1 is a possible D gene (5 bases). The CDR3 sequence is 13 residues long. Germline values: CDR1 MNHEY, CDR2 SVGAGI. Between the trimmed V and J ends, which lost 6 bases and 7 bases, there was a span of 13 bases. DNA of the CDR3: TGTGCCAGCAGGGTGACAAGGGGTAATGAGCAGTTCTTC. Amino acids: CASRVTRGNEQFF.